This T cell receptor beta chain was sequenced for a study of T cell repertoires in cytomegalovirus infection. Background on the study: From public TCR beta signatures came an indication of both CMV infection and matching HLA type.

Study conclusions and caveats: The ex vivo response was dominated by HLA-C-restricted CMV-specific TCR beta clonotypes.

TCRdb used MiXCR to reprocess the reads, holding one entry per CDR3 protein. This sample has fewer than 400,000 distinct CDR3 sequences, with 15% to 20% found just once. This clonotype was picked up many times. Antigen unknown. The receptor was isolated from a human donor in good health (CMV status not recorded). Some clones in this sample may be carry-over from other donors' samples. The sequenced sample consisted of PBMCs.

The CDR3 loop reads CASSLQGAGNTEAFF. CDR3 DNA sequence: TGTGCCAGCAGTTTACAGGGGGCGGGAAACACTGAAGCTTTCTTT. The chain links TRBV12-3 or TRBV12-4 to TRBJ1-1; TRBD1 agrees at 8 bases. This CDR3 has 15 residues. J was trimmed by 2 bases and V by 2 bases; bases with no gene match: 4.